This T cell receptor beta chain is from a study of spatial heterogeneity in lung cancer. Overall study: The correlation between TCR transcript counts in tumor regions and a T cell module score from matched bulk RNA-seq was strong. As counted in raw reads, each unique TCR and UMI combination appeared more than ten times on average.

J lost 0 bases, V lost 2 bases, and 10 bases had no gene match. Germline assignment: CDR1 SGHKS and CDR2 YYEKEE (reference sequence). The CDR3 is made up of 19 amino acids. Study results and caveats: The study found that expanded intratumoral alpha and beta TCR counts tracked tumor mutation counts. Approximately 7% of tumor T cells for alpha chains and 13% for beta chains were estimated to be covered.

This clonotype was seen repeatedly, ten times or more. Its antigen is not identified. Time point defined: sample taken at primary tumor resection. TCR cDNA molecules were tagged individually, and each one carried a unique molecular identifier. TCRdb called the 5' RACE reads again in MiXCR, with one record for every CDR3 protein. There are more than 7,500 distinct CDR3 sequences in the sample; roughly 8.8% occur only once, and about 24% lies in the top ten. The V gene is TRBV5-5, the J gene TRBJ1-4; TRBD1 matches at 10 bases. The clonotype comes from a male donor with early-stage non-small cell lung cancer. Material: lung tumor tissue, obtained at surgery. The DNA for the CDR3 is TGTGCCAGCAGCTTACTGCCGGGACAGGGGTTCGCAACTAATGAAAAACTGTTTTTT. Its translation: CASSLLPGQGFATNEKLFF.